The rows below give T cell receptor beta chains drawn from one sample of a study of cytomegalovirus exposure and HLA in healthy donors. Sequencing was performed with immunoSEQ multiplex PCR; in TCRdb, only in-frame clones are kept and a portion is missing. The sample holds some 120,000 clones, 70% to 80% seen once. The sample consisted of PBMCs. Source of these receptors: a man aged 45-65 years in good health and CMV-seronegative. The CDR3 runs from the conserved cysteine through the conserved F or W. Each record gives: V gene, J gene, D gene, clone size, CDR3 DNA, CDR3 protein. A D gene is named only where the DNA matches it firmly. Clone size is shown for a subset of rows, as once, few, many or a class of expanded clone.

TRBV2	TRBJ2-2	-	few	TGTGCCGGTAGGGGCACCGGGGAGCTGTTTTTT	CAGRGTGELFF
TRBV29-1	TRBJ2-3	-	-	TGCAGCGCCCGCCTAGGGGGCACAGATACGCAGTATTTT	CSARLGGTDTQYF
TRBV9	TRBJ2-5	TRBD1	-	TGTGCCAGCAGCCAAGGGGGACAGCAGTACCAAGAGACCCAGTACTTC	CASSQGGQQYQETQYF
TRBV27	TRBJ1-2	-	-	TGTGCCAGCAGTTTATCCCCAGGATCCAACTATGGCTACACCTTC	CASSLSPGSNYGYTF
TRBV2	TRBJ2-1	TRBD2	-	TGTGCCAGCAGAGTGACTAGCGGGGCCTACAATGAGCAGTTCTTC	CASRVTSGAYNEQFF
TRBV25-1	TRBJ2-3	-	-	TGTGCCAGCATGAACAGGGCAGCAGATACGCAGTATTTT	CASMNRAADTQYF
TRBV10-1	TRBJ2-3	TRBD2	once	TGCGCCAGCAGTGAGTCAGGGTCAGTAGCGGGGAACACAGATACGCAGTATTTT	CASSESGSVAGNTDTQYF
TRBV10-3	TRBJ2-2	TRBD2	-	TGTGCCATCAGTGCTACACTAGCGGGACCCCGCGACACCGGGGAGCTGTTTTTT	CAISATLAGPRDTGELFF
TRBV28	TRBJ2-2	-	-	TGTGCCAGCAGGCGTACCGGGACACAAAACACCGGGGAGCTGTTTTTT	CASRRTGTQNTGELFF
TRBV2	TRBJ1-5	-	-	TGTGCCAGCAGCCAACTAGGGCAGAGGAGCAATCAGCCCCAGCATTTT	CASSQLGQRSNQPQHF
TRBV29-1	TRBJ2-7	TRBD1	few	TGCAGCGTTGAAGAACCGGGACAGGGTTCCGAGCAGTACTTC	CSVEEPGQGSEQYF
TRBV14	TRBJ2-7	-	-	TGTGCCAGCAGCCAAGTTAGAACGGAGCAGTACTTC	CASSQVRTEQYF
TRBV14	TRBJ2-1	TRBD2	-	TGTGCCAGCAGCCAAGATGTAGCGGGAGGCCTCAGGAAAAATGAGCAGTTCTTC	CASSQDVAGGLRKNEQFF
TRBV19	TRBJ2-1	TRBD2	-	TGTGCCAGTAGTTCTAGGACTAGCGGGAGCCTGTACAATGAGCAGTTCTTC	CASSSRTSGSLYNEQFF
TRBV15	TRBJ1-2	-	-	TGTGCCACCTTTTCAGGAGGGATAGGAGGCTACACCTTC	CATFSGGIGGYTF
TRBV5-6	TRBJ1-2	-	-	TGTGCCAGCAGACCCCACGGGGGGGGTCCCAACTATGGCTACACCTTC	CASRPHGGGPNYGYTF
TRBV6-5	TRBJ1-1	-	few	TGTGCCAGCAGTTACAGGGGCGCGGTCACTGAAGCTTTCTTT	CASSYRGAVTEAFF
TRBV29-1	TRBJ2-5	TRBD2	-	TGCAGCGTTGTTGGTCGGGGGGGTAAGCAAGAGACCCAGTACTTC	CSVVGRGGKQETQYF
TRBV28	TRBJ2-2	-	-	TGTGCCAGCAGTTTATCGGGAACCGGGGAGCTGTTTTTT	CASSLSGTGELFF
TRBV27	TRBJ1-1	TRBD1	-	TGTGCCAGCAGTTTAGTTGCAGGGGGCAATACTGAAGCTTTCTTT	CASSLVAGGNTEAFF
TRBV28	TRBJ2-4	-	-	TGTGCCAGCAGTTTCTCATTTGGCAGTGCGTTCGGGGAGGCCAAAAACATTCAGTACTTC	CASSFSFGSAFGEAKNIQYF
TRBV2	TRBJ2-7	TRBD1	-	TGTGCCAGCAGAGACAGGGTCGAGCAGTACTTC	CASRDRVEQYF